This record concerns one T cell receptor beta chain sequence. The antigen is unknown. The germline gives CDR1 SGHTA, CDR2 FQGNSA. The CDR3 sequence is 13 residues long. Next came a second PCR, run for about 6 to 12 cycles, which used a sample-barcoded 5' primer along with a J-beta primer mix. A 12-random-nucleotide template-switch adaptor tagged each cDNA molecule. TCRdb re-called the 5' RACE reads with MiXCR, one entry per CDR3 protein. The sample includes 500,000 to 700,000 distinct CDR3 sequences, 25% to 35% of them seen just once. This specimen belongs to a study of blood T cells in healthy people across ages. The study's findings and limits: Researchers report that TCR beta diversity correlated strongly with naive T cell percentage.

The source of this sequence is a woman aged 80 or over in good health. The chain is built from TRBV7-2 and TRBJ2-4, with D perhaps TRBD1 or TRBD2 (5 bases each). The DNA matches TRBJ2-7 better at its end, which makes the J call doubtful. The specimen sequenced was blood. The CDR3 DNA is TGTGCCAGCAGTTCCCAGGGTGCGGGCGAGCAGTACTTC. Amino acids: CASSSQGAGEQYF.